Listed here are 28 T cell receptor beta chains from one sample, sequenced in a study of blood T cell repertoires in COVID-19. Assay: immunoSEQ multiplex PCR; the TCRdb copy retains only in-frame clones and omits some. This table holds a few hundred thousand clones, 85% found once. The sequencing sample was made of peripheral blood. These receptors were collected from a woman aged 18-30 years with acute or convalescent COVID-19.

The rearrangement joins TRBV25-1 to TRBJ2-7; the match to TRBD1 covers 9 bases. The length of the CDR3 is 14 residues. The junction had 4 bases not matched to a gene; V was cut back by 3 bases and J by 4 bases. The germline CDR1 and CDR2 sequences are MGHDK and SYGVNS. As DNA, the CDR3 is TGTGCCAGCAGTGAGGGACAGGGTGTATACGAGCAGTACTTC. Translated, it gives CASSEGQGVYEQYF.

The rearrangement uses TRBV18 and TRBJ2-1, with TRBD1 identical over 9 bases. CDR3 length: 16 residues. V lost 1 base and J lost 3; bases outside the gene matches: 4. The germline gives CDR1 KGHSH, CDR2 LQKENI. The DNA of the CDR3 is TGTGCCAGCTCACCACTGGAGACAGGGGGCTACAATGAGCAGTTCTTC. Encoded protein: CASSPLETGGYNEQFF.

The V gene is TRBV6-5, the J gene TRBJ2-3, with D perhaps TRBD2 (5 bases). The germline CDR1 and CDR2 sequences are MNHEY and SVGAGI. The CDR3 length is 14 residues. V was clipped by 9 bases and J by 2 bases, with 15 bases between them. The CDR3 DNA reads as TGTGCCAGTGAGGGTCGAACAGCCACAGATACGCAGTATTTT. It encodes CASEGRTATDTQYF.

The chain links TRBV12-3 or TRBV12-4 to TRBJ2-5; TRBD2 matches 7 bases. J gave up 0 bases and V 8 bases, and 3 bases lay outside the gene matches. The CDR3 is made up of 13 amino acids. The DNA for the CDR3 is TGTGCCAGCGGGACTACCGACCAAGAGACCCAGTACTTC. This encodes CASGTTDQETQYF.

DNA for the CDR3: TGTGCCAGCAGCCCGAAAGGACTAGCGGGAGGATCTGGAGAGACCCAGTACTTC. Translated: CASSPKGLAGGSGETQYF. V gene TRBV7-3 combines with J gene TRBJ2-5, with 14 bases lining up with TRBD2. CDR1 and CDR2 from the germline V gene are SGHTA and FQGTGA. V lost 5 bases to trimming and J lost 4 bases; unmatched junction nucleotides: 12. The CDR3 covers 18 residues.

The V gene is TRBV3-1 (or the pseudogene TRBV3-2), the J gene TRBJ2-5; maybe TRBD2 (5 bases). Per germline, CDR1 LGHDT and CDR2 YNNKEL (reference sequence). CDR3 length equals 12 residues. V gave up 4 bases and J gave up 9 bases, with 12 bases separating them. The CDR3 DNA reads TGTGCCAGCAGCCCCGGGGTGGCTTCCCAGTACTTC. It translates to CASSPGVASQYF.

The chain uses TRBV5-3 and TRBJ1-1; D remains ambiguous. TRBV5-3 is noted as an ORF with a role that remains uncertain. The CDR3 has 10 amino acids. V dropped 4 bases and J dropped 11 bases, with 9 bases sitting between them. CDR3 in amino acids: CARSKMRAFF. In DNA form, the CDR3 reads TGTGCCAGAAGCAAAATGAGGGCTTTCTTT.

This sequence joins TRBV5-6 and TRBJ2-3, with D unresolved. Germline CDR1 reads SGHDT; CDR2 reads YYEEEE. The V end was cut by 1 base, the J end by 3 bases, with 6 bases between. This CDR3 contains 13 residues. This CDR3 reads CASSLQLTDTQYF. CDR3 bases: TGTGCCAGCAGCTTGCAGTTGACAGATACGCAGTATTTT. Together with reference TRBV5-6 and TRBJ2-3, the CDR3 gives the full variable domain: DAGVTQSPTHLIKTRGQQVTLRCSPKSGHDTVSWYQQALGQGPQFIFQYYEEEERQRGNFPDRFSGHQFPNYSSELNVNALLLGDSALYLCASSLQLTDTQYFGPGTRLTVL.

The CDR3 nucleotides are TGTGCCATCAGCTCTAAGACTAGCGGGAGTGTTTACGAGCAGTACTTC. Amino acids: CAISSKTSGSVYEQYF. The rearrangement joins TRBV10-3 to TRBJ2-7; 12 bases align to TRBD2. This CDR3 has 16 residues. V dropped 6 bases and J dropped 4; count of bases not matched to a gene: 10. Germline V gives CDR1 ENHRY, CDR2 SYGVKD.

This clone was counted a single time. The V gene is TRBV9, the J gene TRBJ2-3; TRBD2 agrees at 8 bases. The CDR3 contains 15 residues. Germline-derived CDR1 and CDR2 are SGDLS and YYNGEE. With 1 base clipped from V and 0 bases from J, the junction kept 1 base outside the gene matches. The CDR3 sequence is CASSVTGGSTDTQYF. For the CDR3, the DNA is TGTGCCAGCAGCGTAACGGGGGGGAGCACAGATACGCAGTATTTT.

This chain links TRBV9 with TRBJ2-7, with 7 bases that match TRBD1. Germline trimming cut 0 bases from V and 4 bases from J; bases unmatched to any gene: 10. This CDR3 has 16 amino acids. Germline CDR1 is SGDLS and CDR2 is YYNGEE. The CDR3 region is CASSVDLLTGSYEQYF. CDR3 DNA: TGTGCCAGCAGCGTAGATTTGTTGACAGGGAGTTACGAGCAGTACTTC.

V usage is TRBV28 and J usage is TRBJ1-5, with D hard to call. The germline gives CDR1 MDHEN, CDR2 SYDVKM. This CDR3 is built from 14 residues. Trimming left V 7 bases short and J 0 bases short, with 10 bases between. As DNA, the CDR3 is TGTGCCAGCAAGGGAGGTGCTAGCAATCAGCCCCAGCATTTT. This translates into CASKGGASNQPQHF. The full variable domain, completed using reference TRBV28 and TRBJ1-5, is DVKVTQSSRYLVKRTGEKVFLECVQDMDHENMFWYRQDPGLGLRLIYFSYDVKMKEKGDIPEGYSVSREKKERFSLILESASTNQTSMYLCASKGGASNQPQHFGDGTRLSIL.

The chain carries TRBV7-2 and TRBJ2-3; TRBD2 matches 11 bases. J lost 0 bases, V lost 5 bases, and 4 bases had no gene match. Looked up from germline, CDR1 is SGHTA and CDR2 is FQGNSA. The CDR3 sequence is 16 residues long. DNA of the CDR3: TGTGCCAGCAGCCCCGGACTAGCGGGTAGCACAGATACGCAGTATTTT. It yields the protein CASSPGLAGSTDTQYF. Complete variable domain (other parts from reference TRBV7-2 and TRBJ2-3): GAGVSQSPSNKVTEKGKDVELRCDPISGHTALYWYRQSLGQGLEFLIYFQGNSAPDKSGLPSDRFSAERTGGSVSTLTIQRTQQEDSAVYLCASSPGLAGSTDTQYFGPGTRLTVL.

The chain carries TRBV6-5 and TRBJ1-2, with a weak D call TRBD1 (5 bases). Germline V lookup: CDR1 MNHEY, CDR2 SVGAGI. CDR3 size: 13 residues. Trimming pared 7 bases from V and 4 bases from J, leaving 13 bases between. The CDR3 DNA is TGTGCCAGCATCTACCCCGGGGGCTATGGCTACACCTTC. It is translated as CASIYPGGYGYTF.

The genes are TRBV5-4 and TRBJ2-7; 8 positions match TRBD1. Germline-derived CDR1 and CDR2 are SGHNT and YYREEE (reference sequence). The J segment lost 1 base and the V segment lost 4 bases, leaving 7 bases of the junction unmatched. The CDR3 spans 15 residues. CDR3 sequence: CASSLGTGVSYEQYF. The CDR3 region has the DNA TGTGCCAGCAGCCTGGGGACAGGCGTTTCCTACGAGCAGTACTTC.

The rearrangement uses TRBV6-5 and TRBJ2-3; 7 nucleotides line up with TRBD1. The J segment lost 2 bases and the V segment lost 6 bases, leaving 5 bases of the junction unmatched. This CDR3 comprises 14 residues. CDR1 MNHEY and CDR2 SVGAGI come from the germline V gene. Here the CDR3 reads CASSHDRATDTQYF. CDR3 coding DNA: TGTGCCAGCAGCCACGACAGGGCCACAGATACGCAGTATTTT.

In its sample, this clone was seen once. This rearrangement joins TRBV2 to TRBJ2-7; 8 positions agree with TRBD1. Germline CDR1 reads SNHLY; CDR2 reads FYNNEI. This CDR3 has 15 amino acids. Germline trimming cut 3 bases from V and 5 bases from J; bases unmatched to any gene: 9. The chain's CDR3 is CASSERTGWQNEQYF. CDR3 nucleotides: TGTGCCAGCAGTGAGAGGACAGGGTGGCAGAACGAGCAGTACTTC.

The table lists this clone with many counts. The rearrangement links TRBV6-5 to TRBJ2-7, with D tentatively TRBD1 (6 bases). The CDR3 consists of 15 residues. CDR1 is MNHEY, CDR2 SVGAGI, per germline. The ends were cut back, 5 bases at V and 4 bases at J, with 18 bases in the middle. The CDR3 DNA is TGTGCCAGCAGTATAGAGGGACACCGGTATTACGAGCAGTACTTC. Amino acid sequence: CASSIEGHRYYEQYF.

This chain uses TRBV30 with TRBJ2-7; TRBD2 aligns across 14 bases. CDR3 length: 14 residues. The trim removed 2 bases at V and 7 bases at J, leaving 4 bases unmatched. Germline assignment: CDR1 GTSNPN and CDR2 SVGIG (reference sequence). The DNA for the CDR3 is TGTGCCTGGAGTCCAGGACTAGCGGGGGGAGAGCAGTACTTC. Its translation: CAWSPGLAGGEQYF.

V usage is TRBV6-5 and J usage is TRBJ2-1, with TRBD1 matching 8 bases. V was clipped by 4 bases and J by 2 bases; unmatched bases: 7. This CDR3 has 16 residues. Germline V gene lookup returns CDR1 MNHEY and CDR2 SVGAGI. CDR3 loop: CASSFDRGRPYNEQFF. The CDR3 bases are TGTGCCAGCAGTTTCGACAGGGGAAGGCCCTACAATGAGCAGTTCTTC.

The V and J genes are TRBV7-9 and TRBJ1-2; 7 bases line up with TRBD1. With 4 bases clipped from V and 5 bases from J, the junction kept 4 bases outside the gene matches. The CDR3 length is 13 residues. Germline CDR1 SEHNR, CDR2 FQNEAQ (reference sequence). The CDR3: CASSYRDSYGYTF. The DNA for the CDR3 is TGTGCCAGCAGCTACCGGGACAGTTATGGCTACACCTTC.

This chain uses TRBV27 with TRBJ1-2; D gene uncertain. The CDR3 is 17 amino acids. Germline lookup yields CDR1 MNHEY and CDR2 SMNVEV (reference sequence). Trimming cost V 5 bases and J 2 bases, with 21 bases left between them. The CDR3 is CASSPERGYVSNYGYTF. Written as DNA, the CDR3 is TGTGCCAGCAGTCCCGAGCGGGGATATGTTTCGAACTATGGCTACACCTTC.

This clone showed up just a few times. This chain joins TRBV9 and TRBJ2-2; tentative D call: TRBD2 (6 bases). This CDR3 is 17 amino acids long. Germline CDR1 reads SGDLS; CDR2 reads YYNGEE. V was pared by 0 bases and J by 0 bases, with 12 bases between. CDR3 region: CASSVGFGSANTGELFF. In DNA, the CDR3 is TGTGCCAGCAGCGTAGGATTCGGGAGCGCGAACACCGGGGAGCTGTTTTTT. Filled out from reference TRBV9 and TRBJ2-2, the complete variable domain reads DSGVTQTPKHLITATGQRVTLRCSPRSGDLSVYWYQQSLDQGLQFLIQYYNGEERAKGNILERFSAQQFPDLHSELNLSSLELGDSALYFCASSVGFGSANTGELFFGEGSRLTVL.

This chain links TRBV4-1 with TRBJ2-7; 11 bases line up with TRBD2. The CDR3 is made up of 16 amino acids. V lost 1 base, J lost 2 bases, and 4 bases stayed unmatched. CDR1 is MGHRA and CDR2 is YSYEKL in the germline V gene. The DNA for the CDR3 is TGCGCCAGCAGCCAAGTTGTAGCGGGAGGGCCCTACGAGCAGTACTTC. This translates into CASSQVVAGGPYEQYF.

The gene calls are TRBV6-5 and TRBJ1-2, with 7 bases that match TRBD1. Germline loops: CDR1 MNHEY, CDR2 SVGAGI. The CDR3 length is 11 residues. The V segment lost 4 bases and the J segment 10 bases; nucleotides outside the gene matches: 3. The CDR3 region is CASSSGTDYTF. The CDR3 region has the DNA TGTGCCAGCAGTTCCGGGACAGACTACACCTTC.

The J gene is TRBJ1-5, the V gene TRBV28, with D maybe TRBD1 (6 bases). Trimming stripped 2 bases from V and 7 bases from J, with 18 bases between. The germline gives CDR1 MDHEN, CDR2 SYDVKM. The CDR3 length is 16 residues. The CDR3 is CASSLEGGAQGQPQHF. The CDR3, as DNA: TGTGCCAGCAGTTTAGAGGGGGGGGCGCAGGGACAGCCCCAGCATTTT.

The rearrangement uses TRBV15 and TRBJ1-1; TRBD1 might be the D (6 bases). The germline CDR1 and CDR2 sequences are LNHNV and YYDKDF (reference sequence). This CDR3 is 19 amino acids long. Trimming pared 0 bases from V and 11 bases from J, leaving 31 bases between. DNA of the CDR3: TGTGCCACCAGCAGAGATCCGGATTCAATTCTTGACTGGGGACAACATGCTTTCTTT. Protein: CATSRDPDSILDWGQHAFF.

The CDR3 DNA follows: TGTGCCAGCAGCCCGGGGCCCTCTGGAAACACCATATATTTT. It translates to CASSPGPSGNTIYF. The chain employs TRBV6-2 or TRBV6-3 and TRBJ1-3, with D possibly being TRBD1 (5 bases). CDR3 size: 14 residues. V dropped 6 bases and J dropped 0 bases, with 9 bases sitting between them. Per germline, CDR1 MNHEY and CDR2 SVGEGT.